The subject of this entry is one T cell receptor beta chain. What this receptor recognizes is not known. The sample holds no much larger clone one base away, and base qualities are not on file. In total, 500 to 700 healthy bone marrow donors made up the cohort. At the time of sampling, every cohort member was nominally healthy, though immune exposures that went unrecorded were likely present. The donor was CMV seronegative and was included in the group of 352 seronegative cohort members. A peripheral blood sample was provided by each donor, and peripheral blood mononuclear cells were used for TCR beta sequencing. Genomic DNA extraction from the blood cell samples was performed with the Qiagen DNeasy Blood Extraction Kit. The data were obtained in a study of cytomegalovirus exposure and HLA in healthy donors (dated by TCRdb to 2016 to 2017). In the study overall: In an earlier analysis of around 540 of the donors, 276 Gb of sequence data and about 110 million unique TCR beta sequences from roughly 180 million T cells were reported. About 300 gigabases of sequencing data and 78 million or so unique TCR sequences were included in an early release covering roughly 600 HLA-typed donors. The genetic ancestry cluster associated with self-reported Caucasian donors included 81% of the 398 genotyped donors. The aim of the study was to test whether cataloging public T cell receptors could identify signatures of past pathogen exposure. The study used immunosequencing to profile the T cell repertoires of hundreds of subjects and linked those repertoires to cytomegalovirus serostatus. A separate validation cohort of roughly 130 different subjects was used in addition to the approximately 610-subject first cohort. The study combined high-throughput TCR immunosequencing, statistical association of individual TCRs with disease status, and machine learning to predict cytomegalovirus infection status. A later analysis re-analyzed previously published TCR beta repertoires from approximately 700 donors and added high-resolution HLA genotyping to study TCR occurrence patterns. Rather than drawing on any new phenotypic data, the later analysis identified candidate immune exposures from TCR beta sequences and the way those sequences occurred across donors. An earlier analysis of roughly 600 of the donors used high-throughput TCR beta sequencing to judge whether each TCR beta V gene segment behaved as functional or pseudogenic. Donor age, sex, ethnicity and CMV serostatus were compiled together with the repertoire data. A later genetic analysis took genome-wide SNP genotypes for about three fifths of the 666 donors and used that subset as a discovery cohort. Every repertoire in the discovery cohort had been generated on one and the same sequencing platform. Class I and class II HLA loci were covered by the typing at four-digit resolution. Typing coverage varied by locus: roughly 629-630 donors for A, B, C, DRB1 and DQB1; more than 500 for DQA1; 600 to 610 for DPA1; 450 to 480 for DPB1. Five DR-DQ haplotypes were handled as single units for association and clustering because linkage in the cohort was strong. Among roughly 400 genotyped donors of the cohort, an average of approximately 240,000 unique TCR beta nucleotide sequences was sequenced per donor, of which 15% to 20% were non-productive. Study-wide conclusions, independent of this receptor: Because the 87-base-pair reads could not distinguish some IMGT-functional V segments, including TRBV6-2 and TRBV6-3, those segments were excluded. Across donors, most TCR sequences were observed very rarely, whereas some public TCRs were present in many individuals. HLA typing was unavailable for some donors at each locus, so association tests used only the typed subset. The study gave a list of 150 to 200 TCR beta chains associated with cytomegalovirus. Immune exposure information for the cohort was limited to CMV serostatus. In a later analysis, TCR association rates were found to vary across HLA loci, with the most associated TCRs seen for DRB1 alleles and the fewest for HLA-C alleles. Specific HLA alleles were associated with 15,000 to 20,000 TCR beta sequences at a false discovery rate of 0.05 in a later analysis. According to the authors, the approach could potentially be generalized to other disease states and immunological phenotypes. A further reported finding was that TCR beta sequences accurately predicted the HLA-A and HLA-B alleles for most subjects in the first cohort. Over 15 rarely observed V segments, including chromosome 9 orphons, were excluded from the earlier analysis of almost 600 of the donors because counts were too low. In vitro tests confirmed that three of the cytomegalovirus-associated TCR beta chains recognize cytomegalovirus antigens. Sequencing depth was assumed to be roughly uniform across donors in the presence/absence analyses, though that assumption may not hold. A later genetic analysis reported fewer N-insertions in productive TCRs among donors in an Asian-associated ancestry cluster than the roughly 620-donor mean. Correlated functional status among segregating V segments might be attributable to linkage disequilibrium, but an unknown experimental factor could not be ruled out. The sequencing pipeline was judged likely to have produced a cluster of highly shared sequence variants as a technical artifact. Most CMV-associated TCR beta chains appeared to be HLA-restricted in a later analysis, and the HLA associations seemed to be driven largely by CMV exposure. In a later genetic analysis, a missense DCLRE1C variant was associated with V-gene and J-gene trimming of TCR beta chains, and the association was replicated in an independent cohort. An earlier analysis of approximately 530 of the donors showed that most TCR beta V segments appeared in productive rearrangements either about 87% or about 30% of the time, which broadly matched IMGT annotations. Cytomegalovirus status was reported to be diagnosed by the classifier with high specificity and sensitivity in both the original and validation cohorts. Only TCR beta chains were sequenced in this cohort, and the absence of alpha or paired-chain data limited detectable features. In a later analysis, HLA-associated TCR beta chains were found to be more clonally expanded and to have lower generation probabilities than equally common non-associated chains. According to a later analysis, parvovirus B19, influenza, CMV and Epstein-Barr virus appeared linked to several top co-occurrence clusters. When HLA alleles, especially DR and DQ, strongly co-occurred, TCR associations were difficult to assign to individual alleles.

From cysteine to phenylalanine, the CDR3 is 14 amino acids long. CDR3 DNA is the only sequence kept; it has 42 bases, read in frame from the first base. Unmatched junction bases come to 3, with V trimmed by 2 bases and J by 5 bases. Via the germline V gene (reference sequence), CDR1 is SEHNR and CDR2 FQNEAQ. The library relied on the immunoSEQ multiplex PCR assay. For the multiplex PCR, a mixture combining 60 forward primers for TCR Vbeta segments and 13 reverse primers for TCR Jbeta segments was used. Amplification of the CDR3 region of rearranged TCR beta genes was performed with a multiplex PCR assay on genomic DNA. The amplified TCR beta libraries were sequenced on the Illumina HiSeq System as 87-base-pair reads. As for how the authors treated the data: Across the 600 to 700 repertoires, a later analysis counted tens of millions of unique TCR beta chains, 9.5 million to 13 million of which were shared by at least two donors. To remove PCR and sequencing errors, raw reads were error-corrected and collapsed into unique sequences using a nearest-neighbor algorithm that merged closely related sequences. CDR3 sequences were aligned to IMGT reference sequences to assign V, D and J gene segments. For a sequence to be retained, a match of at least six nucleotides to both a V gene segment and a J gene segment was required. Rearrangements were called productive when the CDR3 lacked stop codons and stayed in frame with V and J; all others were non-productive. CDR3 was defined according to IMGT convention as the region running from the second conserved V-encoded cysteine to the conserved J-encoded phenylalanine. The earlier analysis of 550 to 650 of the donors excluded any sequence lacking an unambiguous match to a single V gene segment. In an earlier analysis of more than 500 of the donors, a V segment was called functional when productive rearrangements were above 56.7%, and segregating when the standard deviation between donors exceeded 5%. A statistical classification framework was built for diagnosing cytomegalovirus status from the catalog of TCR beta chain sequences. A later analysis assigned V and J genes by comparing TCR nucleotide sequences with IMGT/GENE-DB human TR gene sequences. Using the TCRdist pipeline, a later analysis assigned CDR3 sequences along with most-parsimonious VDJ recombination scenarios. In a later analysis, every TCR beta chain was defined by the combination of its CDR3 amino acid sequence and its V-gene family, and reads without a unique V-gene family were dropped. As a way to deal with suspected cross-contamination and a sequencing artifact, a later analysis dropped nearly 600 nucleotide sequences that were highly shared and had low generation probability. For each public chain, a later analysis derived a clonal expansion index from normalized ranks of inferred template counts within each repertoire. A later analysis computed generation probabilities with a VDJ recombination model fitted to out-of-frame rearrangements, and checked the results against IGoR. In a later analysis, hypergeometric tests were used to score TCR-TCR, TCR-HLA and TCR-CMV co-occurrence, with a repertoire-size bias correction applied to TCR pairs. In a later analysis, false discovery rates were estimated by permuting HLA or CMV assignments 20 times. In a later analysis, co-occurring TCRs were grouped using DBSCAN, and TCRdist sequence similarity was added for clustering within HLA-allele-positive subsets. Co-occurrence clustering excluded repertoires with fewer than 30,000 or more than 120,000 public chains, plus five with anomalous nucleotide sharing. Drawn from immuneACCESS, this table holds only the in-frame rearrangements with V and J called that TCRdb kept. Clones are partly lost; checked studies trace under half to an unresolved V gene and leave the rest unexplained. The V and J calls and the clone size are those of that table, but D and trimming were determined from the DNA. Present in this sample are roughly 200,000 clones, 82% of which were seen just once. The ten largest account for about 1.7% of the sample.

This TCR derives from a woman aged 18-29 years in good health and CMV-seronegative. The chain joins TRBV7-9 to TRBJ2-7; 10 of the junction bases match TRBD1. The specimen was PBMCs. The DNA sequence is TGTGCCAGCAGCTTAAGACAGGGGGCTGACGAGCAGTACTTC. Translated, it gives CASSLRQGADEQYF.